A selection of T cell receptor beta chains follows, all from one sample in a study of technical replicates of blood from a handful of donors. Sequencing used immunoSEQ multiplex PCR; TCRdb keeps in-frame clones, though not all of them. Found here are about 73,000 clones, about 92% of them singletons; the top ten hold approximately 0.25%. Sample: T cells isolated from PBMCs. The origin of the receptors is a human donor in good health. CDR3s include the opening cysteine and the closing phenylalanine or tryptophan. Each record gives: CDR3 protein, CDR3 DNA, J gene, V gene, clone size, D gene. A D gene is named only where the DNA matches it firmly. Clone size is stated in some rows and not others, as once, few, many or a class when expanded.

CASGLRTGKSYNEQFF TGTGCTAGTGGTCTCCGGACAGGGAAGTCCTACAATGAGCAGTTCTTC TRBJ2-1 TRBV12-5 . TRBD1
CASSRVGQGGNQPQHF TGCGCCAGCAGCCGGGTTGGGCAGGGGGGAAATCAGCCCCAGCATTTT TRBJ1-5 TRBV4-1 . TRBD1
CASSPVRGQGASGELFF TGTGCCAGCAGCCCGGTGCGCGGACAGGGGGCCTCCGGGGAGCTGTTTTTT TRBJ2-2 TRBV4-2 . TRBD1
CASSRRDRVYGYTF TGTGCCAGCAGCCGCCGGGACAGGGTCTATGGCTACACCTTC TRBJ1-2 TRBV14 . TRBD1
CASSLAGRSSGANVLTF TGCGCCAGCAGCTTGGCCGGCAGGTCCTCTGGGGCCAACGTCCTGACTTTC TRBJ2-6 TRBV5-1 once .
CASSGGYLTRNTIYF TGTGCCAGCAGCGGAGGGTATTTAACCCGAAACACCATATATTTT TRBJ1-3 TRBV5-6 few .
CATRLAKKYEQYF TGTGCCACCAGACTAGCGAAGAAATACGAGCAGTACTTC TRBJ2-7 TRBV6-1 . TRBD2
CASRSTGLLTDTQYF TGCGCCAGCAGGAGTACCGGACTCCTAACAGATACGCAGTATTTT TRBJ2-3 TRBV5-1 . .
CASSELAGVYEQYF TGTGCCAGCAGCGAACTAGCGGGAGTCTACGAGCAGTACTTC TRBJ2-7 TRBV6-1 . TRBD2
CASSLEGHLTGELFF TGCGCCAGCAGCTTGGAGGGGCACCTAACCGGGGAGCTGTTTTTT TRBJ2-2 TRBV5-1 . .
CASSSGWGRYSSYEQYF TGTGCCAGCAGCTCTGGTTGGGGCCGATATAGCTCCTACGAGCAGTACTTC TRBJ2-7 TRBV5-6 . .
CSASPVYGYTF TGCAGTGCTAGCCCGGTCTATGGCTACACCTTC TRBJ1-2 TRBV20-1 . .
CASSPSGGVLKEAFF TGTGCCAGCAGTCCTAGTGGCGGGGTGCTGAAAGAAGCTTTCTTT TRBJ1-1 TRBV28 once .
CASSSLETQYF TGTGCCAGCTCCTCACTTGAGACCCAGTACTTC TRBJ2-5 TRBV6-5 once .
CASSSSGSNTGELFF TGCGCCAGCAGCTCAAGCGGGTCGAACACCGGGGAGCTGTTTTTT TRBJ2-2 TRBV5-1 once .
CASSQQETSGGDEQFF TGTGCCAGCAGCCAGCAAGAGACTAGCGGGGGCGATGAGCAGTTCTTC TRBJ2-1 TRBV7-2 . TRBD2
CASSLRAISGSVEGEQYF TGTGCCAGCAGCTTAAGGGCAATAAGCGGGAGTGTGGAGGGCGAGCAGTACTTC TRBJ2-7 TRBV7-6 . TRBD2
CASFRGGYGYTF TGTGCCAGCTTTAGGGGGGGCTATGGCTACACCTTC TRBJ1-2 TRBV28 . .
CASSHGQGYYGYTF TGTGCCAGCAGCCACGGACAGGGCTACTATGGCTACACCTTC TRBJ1-2 TRBV7-9 . TRBD1
CASSLGSRYSNQPQHF TGTGCCAGCAGCTTAGGGAGCAGATATAGCAATCAGCCCCAGCATTTT TRBJ1-5 TRBV7-2 . .
CASINNYGYTF TGTGCCAGCATCAACAATTATGGCTACACCTTC TRBJ1-2 TRBV7-9 . .
CATSRDRGYGHTF TGTGCCACCAGCAGGGACAGGGGCTATGGCCACACCTTC TRBJ1-2 TRBV15 . TRBD1
CASSLASGQKRNEQYF TGTGCCAGCAGCTTAGCCTCGGGACAGAAAAGAAACGAGCAGTACTTC TRBJ2-7 TRBV7-8 . TRBD1
CACRNYGYTF TGTGCCTGCAGGAACTATGGCTACACCTTC TRBJ1-2 TRBV30 . .
CAIGPPMGRLTGELFF TGTGCCATCGGCCCACCTATGGGCAGGCTAACCGGGGAGCTGTTTTTT TRBJ2-2 TRBV10-3 . .
CASSRGQKAGYTF TGTGCCAGCAGCCGCGGACAGAAGGCTGGCTACACCTTC TRBJ1-2 TRBV7-2 . .
CSVGGQGQGSSYEQYF TGCAGCGTTGGGGGTCAGGGACAGGGCTCTTCTTACGAGCAGTACTTC TRBJ2-7 TRBV29-1 . TRBD1
CASSTSGTGNTGELFF TGTGCCAGTAGTACGTCCGGGACAGGGAATACCGGGGAGCTGTTTTTT TRBJ2-2 TRBV19 once TRBD1
CASSFSWSSYNSPLHF TGTGCCAGCAGCTTTTCATGGAGCTCCTATAATTCACCCCTCCACTTT TRBJ1-6 TRBV7-2 . .
CASSLQIPGGRVYGYTF TGCGCCAGCAGCCTACAAATCCCAGGGGGTAGGGTCTATGGCTACACCTTC TRBJ1-2 TRBV5-1 . TRBD1
CATKRTSGRALSTDTQYF TGTGCCACCAAAAGGACTAGCGGGAGGGCCCTAAGCACAGATACGCAGTATTTT TRBJ2-3 TRBV15 . TRBD2
CASSLMASGGETQYF TGTGCCAGCAGTTTAATGGCTAGCGGGGGTGAGACCCAGTACTTC TRBJ2-5 TRBV27 once TRBD2
CASSQVAPGQGRGELFF TGCGCCAGCAGCCAAGTGGCTCCGGGACAGGGTCGAGGGGAGCTGTTTTTT TRBJ2-2 TRBV4-1 . TRBD1
CASSLGDRGLAEAFF TGTGCCAGCAGCTTAGGTGACAGGGGGCTGGCTGAAGCTTTCTTT TRBJ1-1 TRBV7-9 . TRBD1
CASSQGSGRGVGETQYF TGTGCCAGCAGCCAAGGGTCGGGCCGGGGGGTCGGGGAGACCCAGTACTTC TRBJ2-5 TRBV4-2 . TRBD2
CASSTHSGTPYYEQYF TGTGCCAGCAGCACACATTCCGGGACTCCCTACTACGAGCAGTACTTC TRBJ2-7 TRBV9 . .
CASSHPGLGNYEQYF TGCGCCAGCAGCCATCCTGGACTTGGGAACTACGAGCAGTACTTC TRBJ2-7 TRBV4-1 . .
CASSFLPGTSGGRYEQYF TGTGCCAGCAGCTTCCTCCCCGGGACTAGCGGGGGCAGATACGAGCAGTACTTC TRBJ2-7 TRBV7-9 . TRBD2